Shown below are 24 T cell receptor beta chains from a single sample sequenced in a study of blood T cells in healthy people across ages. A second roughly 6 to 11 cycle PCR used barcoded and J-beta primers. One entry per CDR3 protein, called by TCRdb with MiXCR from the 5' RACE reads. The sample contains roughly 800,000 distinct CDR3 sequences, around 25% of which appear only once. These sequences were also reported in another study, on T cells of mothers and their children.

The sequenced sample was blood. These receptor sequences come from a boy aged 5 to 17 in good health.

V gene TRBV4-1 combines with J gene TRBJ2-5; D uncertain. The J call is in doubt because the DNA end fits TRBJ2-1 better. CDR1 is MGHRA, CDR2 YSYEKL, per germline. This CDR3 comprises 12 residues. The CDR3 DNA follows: TGCGCCAGCAGCCAAGATATTCCGGAGCAGTTCTTC. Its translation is CASSQDIPEQFF.

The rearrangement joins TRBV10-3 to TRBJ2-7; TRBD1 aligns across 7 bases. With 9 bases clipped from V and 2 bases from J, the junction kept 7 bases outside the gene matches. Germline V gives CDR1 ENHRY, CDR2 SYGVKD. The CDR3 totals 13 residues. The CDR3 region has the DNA TGTGCCATTGGCACGGGACAGACCTACGAGCAGTACTTC. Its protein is CAIGTGQTYEQYF.

CDR3 protein: CASSITRDRANEKLFF. For the CDR3, the DNA is TGTGCCAGCAGCATTACCCGGGACAGGGCTAATGAAAAACTGTTTTTT. The rearrangement links TRBV7-2 to TRBJ1-4; 9 positions agree with TRBD1. Germline CDR1 SGHTA, CDR2 FQGNSA. This CDR3 has 16 residues. With V trimmed by 5 bases and J by 3 bases, 7 bases remained unmatched.

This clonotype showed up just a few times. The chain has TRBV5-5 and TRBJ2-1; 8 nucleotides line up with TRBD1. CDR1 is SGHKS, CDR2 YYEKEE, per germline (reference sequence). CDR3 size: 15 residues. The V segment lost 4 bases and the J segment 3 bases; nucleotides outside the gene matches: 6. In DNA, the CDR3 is TGTGCCAGCAGCCATCCGGACAGGGTCTACAATGAGCAGTTCTTC. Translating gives CASSHPDRVYNEQFF.

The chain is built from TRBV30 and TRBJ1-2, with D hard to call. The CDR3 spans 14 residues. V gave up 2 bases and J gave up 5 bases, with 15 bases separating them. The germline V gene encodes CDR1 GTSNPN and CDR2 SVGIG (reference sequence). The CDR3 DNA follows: TGTGCCTGGAGTTGGGAAGGATTGGGTTATGGCTACACCTTC. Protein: CAWSWEGLGYGYTF.

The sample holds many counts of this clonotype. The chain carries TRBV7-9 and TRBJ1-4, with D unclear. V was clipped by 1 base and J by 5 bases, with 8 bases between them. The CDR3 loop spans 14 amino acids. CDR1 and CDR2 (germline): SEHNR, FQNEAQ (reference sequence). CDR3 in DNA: TGTGCCAGCAGCTTAGGGCAGCAAAATGAAAAACTGTTTTTT. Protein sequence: CASSLGQQNEKLFF.

CDR3 loop: CASTMRGGPEKLFF. The CDR3 coding sequence is TGTGCCAGCACCATGAGGGGGGGCCCCGAAAAACTGTTTTTT. V usage is TRBV12-3 or TRBV12-4 and J usage is TRBJ1-4, with TRBD1 as a possible D gene (6 bases). The CDR3 runs 14 residues. Trimming removed 7 bases at V and 8 bases at J, with 17 bases between.

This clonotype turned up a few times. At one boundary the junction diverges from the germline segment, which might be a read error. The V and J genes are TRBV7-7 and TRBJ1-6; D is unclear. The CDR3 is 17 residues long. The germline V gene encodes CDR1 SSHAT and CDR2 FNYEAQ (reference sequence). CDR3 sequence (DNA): TGTGCTAGCAGCTTAGCGCCGGCGATGGAGGGAGGGTCACCCCTCCACTTT. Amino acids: CASSLAPAMEGGSPLHF.

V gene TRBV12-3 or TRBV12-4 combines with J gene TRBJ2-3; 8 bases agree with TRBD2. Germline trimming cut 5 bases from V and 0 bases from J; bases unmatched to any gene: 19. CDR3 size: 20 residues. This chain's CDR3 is CASSVKKRGLGGGSTDTQYF. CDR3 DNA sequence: TGTGCCAGCAGTGTAAAAAAACGGGGACTAGGGGGGGGGAGCACAGATACGCAGTATTTT.

The CDR3 region is CASMGDEYGYTF. The CDR3 DNA sequence: TGTGCCAGCATGGGGGACGAGTATGGCTACACCTTC. The J gene is TRBJ1-2, the V gene TRBV2; weak D call: TRBD1 (5 bases). This CDR3 is built from 12 residues. Trimming pared 7 bases from V and 5 bases from J, leaving 11 bases between. Germline CDR1 is SNHLY and CDR2 is FYNNEI.

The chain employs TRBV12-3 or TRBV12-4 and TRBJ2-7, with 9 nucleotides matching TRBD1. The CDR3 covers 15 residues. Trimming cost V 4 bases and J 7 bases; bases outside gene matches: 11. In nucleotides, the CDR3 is TGTGCCAGCAGTTCGCCGGGACAGGGATCGCGTGAGCAGTACTTC. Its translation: CASSSPGQGSREQYF.

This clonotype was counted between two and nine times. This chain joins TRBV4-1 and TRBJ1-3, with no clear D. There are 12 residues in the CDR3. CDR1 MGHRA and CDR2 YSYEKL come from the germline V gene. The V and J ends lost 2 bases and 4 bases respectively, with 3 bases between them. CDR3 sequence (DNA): TGCGCCAGCAGCCAATCCGGAAACACCATATATTTT. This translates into CASSQSGNTIYF.

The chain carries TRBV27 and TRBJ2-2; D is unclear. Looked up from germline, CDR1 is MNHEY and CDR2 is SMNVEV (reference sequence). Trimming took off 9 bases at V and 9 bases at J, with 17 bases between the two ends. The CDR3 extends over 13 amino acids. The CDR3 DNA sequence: TGTGCCAGTTCCCTTTGGGCAAGCCGGGAGCTGTTTTTT. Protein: CASSLWASRELFF.

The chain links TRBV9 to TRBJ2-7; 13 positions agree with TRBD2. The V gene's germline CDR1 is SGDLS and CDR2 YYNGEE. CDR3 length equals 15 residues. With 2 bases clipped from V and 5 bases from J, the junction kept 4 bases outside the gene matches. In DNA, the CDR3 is TGTGCCAGCAGCGTTTCCGGGACTAGCGGGGACGAGCAGTACTTC. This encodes CASSVSGTSGDEQYF.

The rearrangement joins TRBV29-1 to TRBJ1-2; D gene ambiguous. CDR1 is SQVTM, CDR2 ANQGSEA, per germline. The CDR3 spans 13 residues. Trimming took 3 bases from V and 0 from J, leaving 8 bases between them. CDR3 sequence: CSVEGETNYGYTF. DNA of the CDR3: TGCAGCGTTGAGGGTGAGACTAACTATGGCTACACCTTC.

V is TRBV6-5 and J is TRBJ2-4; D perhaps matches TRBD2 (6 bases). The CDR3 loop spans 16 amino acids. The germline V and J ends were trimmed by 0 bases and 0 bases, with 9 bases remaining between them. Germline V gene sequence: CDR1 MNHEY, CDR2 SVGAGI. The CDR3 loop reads CASSYSPAGAKNIQYF. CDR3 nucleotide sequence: TGTGCCAGCAGTTACTCGCCAGCGGGAGCCAAAAACATTCAGTACTTC.

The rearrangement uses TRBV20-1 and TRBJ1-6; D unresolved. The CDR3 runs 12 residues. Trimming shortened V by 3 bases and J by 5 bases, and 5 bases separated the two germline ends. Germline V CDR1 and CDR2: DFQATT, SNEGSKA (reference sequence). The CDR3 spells CSARGDNSPLHF. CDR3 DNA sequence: TGCAGTGCTAGGGGAGATAATTCACCCCTCCACTTT.

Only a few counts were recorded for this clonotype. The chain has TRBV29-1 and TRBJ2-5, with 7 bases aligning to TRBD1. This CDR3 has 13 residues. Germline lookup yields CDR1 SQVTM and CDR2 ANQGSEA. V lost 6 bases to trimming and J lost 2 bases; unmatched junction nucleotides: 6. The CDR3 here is CSVGPGQQETQYF. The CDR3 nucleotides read TGCAGCGTGGGACCGGGACAGCAAGAGACCCAGTACTTC.

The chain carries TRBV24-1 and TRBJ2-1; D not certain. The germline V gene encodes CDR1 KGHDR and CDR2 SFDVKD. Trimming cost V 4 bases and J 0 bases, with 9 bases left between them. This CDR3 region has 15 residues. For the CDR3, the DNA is TGTGCCACCAGTGACAGGTCGCGCTCCTACAATGAGCAGTTCTTC. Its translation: CATSDRSRSYNEQFF.

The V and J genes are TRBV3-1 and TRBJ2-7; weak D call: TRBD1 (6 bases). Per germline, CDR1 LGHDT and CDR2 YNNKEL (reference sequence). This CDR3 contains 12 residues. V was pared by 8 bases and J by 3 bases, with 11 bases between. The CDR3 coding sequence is TGTGCCAGCGGGGCAGGGGACTACGAGCAGTACTTC. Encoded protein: CASGAGDYEQYF.

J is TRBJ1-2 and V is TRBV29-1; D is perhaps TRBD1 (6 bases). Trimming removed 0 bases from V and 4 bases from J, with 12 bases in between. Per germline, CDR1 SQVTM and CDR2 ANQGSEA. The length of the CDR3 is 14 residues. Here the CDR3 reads CSVEEQGGGYGYTF. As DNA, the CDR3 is TGCAGCGTTGAAGAACAGGGTGGTGGCTATGGCTACACCTTC.

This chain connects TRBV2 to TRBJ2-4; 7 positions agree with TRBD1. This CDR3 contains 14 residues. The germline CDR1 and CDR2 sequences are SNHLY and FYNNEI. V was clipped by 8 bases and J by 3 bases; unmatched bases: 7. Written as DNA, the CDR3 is TGTGCCAGCCGACAGGGTTACATCAAAAACATTCAGTACTTC. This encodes CASRQGYIKNIQYF. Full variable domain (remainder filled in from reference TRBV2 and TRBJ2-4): EPEVTQTPSHQVTQMGQEVILRCVPISNHLYFYWYRQILGQKVEFLVSFYNNEISEKSEIFDDQFSVERPDGSNFTLKIRSTKLEDSAMYFCASRQGYIKNIQYFGAGTRLSVL.

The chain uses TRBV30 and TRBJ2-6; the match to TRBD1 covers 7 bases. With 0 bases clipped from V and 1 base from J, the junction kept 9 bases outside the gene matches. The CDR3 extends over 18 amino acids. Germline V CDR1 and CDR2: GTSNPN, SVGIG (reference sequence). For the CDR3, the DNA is TGTGCCTGGAGTGTATTGACAGGGACATTTTCTGGGGCCAACGTCCTGACTTTC. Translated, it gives CAWSVLTGTFSGANVLTF.

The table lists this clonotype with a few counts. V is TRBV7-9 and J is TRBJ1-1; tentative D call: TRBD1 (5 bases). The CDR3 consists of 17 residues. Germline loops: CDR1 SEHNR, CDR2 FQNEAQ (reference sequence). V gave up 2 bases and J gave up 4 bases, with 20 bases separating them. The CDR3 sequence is CASSLSSGGIWVTEAFF. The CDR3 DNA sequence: TGTGCCAGCAGCTTATCTTCTGGGGGAATCTGGGTCACTGAAGCTTTCTTT. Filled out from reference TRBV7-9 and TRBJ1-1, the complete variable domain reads DTGVSQNPRHKITKRGQNVTFRCDPISEHNRLYWYRQTLGQGPEFLTYFQNEAQLEKSRLLSDRFSAERPKGSFSTLEIQRTEQGDSAMYLCASSLSSGGIWVTEAFFGQGTRLTVV.